Each of the 24 T cell receptor beta chains below was sequenced from the same sample in a study of control samples from healthy donors and cancer patients. TCRdb's table, derived via immunoSEQ multiplex PCR, lists solely in-frame clones and lacks some. The data show 69,000 or so clones, about 95% seen once. Material for sequencing was blood. The receptor source for this set is a woman younger than 45 in good health.

The chain carries TRBV5-8 and TRBJ1-1; 9 bases match TRBD1. The germline V gene has CDR1 SGHTS and CDR2 YDEGEE. This CDR3 is built from 14 residues. V was clipped by 6 bases and J by 4 bases; unmatched bases: 7. This CDR3 is CASILQGAVTEAFF. The CDR3 nucleotides are TGTGCCAGCATCCTACAGGGGGCGGTCACTGAAGCTTTCTTT.

The V gene is TRBV19, the J gene TRBJ2-1; 7 bases are shared with TRBD2. CDR3 length: 14 amino acids. J gave up 8 bases and V 6 bases, and 10 bases lay outside the gene matches. CDR1 is LNHDA, CDR2 SQIVND, per germline (reference sequence). The DNA for the CDR3 is TGTGCCAGTAGCCCTGGGCAGGGAGGGGATGAGCAGTTCTTC. Protein sequence: CASSPGQGGDEQFF.

This clone was seen just once. The chain joins TRBV9 to TRBJ2-2; D is uncertain. This CDR3 is 13 amino acids long. With 6 bases removed from V and 3 bases from J, the gap between germline ends came to 9 bases. Germline CDR1 SGDLS, CDR2 YYNGEE. The CDR3 sequence is CASTRVDTGELFF. CDR3 DNA sequence: TGTGCCAGCACCCGGGTGGACACCGGGGAGCTGTTTTTT.

This chain joins TRBV5-6 and TRBJ1-2; D is ambiguous. The CDR3 runs to 13 residues. Germline-derived CDR1 and CDR2 are SGHDT and YYEEEE. The V and J ends lost 4 bases and 0 bases respectively, with 7 bases between them. The CDR3 DNA sequence: TGTGCCAGCAGCCCCACAGCTAACTATGGCTACACCTTC. Translation: CASSPTANYGYTF.

CDR3 in amino acids: CASSQAMSNTEAFF. Written as DNA, the CDR3 is TGTGCCAGCAGCCAAGCGATGTCGAACACTGAAGCTTTCTTT. V usage is TRBV3-1 (or the pseudogene TRBV3-2) and J usage is TRBJ1-1; D remains ambiguous. V lost 1 base and J 1 base, leaving 7 bases between the germline ends. The CDR3 spans 14 residues. In germline, CDR1 is LGHDT, CDR2 YNNKEL (reference sequence).

This chain uses TRBV3-1 (or the pseudogene TRBV3-2) with TRBJ1-2, with TRBD1 identical over 7 bases. CDR1 and CDR2 from the germline V gene are LGHDT and YNNKEL (reference sequence). The J segment lost 7 bases and the V segment lost 3 bases, leaving 11 bases of the junction unmatched. The CDR3 consists of 15 residues. The CDR3 loop reads CASSQGDSLGRGYTF. For the CDR3, the DNA is TGTGCCAGCAGCCAGGGGGACAGCCTGGGACGTGGCTACACCTTC.

This chain joins TRBV19 and TRBJ1-6, with D hard to call. Trimming pared 6 bases from V and 0 bases from J, leaving 6 bases between. CDR3 length: 14 residues. Germline values: CDR1 LNHDA, CDR2 SQIVND (reference sequence). Here the CDR3 DNA reads TGTGCCAGTAGAGTCAGCTCCTATAATTCACCCCTCCACTTT. Its protein is CASRVSSYNSPLHF.

The genes are TRBV30 and TRBJ1-1; D unclear. The CDR3 covers 13 residues. The germline V gene encodes CDR1 GTSNPN and CDR2 SVGIG (reference sequence). Trimming left V 0 bases short and J 0 bases short, with 5 bases between. The CDR3 DNA reads as TGTGCCTGGAGTGTAGACGTGAACACTGAAGCTTTCTTT. It specifies CAWSVDVNTEAFF.

This rearrangement joins TRBV12-3 or TRBV12-4 to TRBJ2-7; D remains unclear. Trimming cost V 3 bases and J 5 bases, with 5 bases left between them. The CDR3 spans 11 residues. CDR3 nucleotide sequence: TGTGCCAGCAGTTTCGGACACGAGCAGTACTTC. The encoded protein is CASSFGHEQYF.

The V gene is TRBV6-5, the J gene TRBJ2-3; 8 nucleotides agree with TRBD1. V trimming: 4 bases; J trimming: 8 bases; junction bases outside the gene matches: 11. Germline CDR1 and CDR2: MNHEY and SVGAGI. The CDR3 is 15 amino acids. CDR3: CASSFDRDRRGTQYF. As DNA, the CDR3 is TGTGCCAGCAGTTTCGACCGGGACAGGCGTGGTACGCAGTATTTT.

This rearrangement joins TRBV7-3 to TRBJ2-2; no definite D call. The CDR3 runs 16 residues. The V gene's germline CDR1 is SGHTA and CDR2 FQGTGA. Trimming shortened V by 4 bases and J by 0 bases, and 12 bases separated the two germline ends. The CDR3 DNA reads TGTGCCAGCAGCTACTACTTAACCGCGAACACCGGGGAGCTGTTTTTT. Amino acids: CASSYYLTANTGELFF. The full variable domain, rest sourced from reference TRBV7-3 and TRBJ2-2, is GAGVSQTPSNKVTEKGKYVELRCDPISGHTALYWYRQSLGQGPEFLIYFQGTGAADDSGLPNDRFFAVRPEGSVSTLKIQRTERGDSAVYLCASSYYLTANTGELFFGEGSRLTVL.

This clone showed up just once. The rearrangement links TRBV11-3 to TRBJ2-7; D might be TRBD2 (5 bases). This CDR3 is built from 14 residues. Trimming left V 1 base short and J 2 bases short, with 9 bases between. Germline lookup yields CDR1 SGHNT and CDR2 YENEEA. The CDR3 protein is CASSLAGNTYEQYV. The CDR3 region has the DNA TGTGCCAGCAGCTTAGCGGGAAATACCTACGAGCAGTACGTC.

CDR3 coding DNA: TGTGCCAGCAGCCAGGGAAGGGTTAGTGGCTACACCTTC. Translating it yields CASSQGRVSGYTF. The V call is TRBV7-2, the J call TRBJ1-2, with a tentative D call TRBD1 (5 bases). The CDR3 runs to 13 residues. Trimming removed 5 bases from V and 7 bases from J, with 14 bases in between. Germline CDR1 and CDR2: SGHTA and FQGNSA.

The chain recombines TRBV7-8 with TRBJ1-6, with unresolved D. The CDR3 extends over 14 amino acids. Trimming stripped 5 bases from V and 5 bases from J, with 10 bases between. The germline gives CDR1 SGHVS, CDR2 FQNEAQ. The CDR3 region has the DNA TGTGCCAGCAGCCCGATGTCGGATAATTCACCCCTCCACTTT. Translated, it gives CASSPMSDNSPLHF.

The chain carries TRBV5-4 and TRBJ1-4; the D is unclear. Germline CDR1 reads SGHNT; CDR2 reads YYREEE (reference sequence). Trimming shortened V by 5 bases and J by 0 bases, and 11 bases separated the two germline ends. The CDR3 consists of 15 residues. This CDR3 reads CASSSHLATNEKLFF. The CDR3 coding sequence is TGTGCCAGCAGTTCACACCTGGCAACTAATGAAAAACTGTTTTTT.

The genes are TRBV30 and TRBJ2-1, with no clear D. CDR1 and CDR2 from the germline V gene are GTSNPN and SVGIG (reference sequence). The CDR3 covers 15 residues. Trimming took off 0 bases at V and 2 bases at J, with 11 bases between the two ends. The CDR3 DNA reads TGTGCCTGGAGTGTAGGGTGGGGTACCTACAATGAGCAGTTCTTC. It is translated as CAWSVGWGTYNEQFF.

The gene calls are TRBV7-9 and TRBJ1-4; 7 nucleotides line up with TRBD1. The ends lost 5 bases at V and 3 bases at J; junction bases unmatched: 6. This CDR3 spans 15 amino acids. Germline CDR1 reads SEHNR; CDR2 reads FQNEAQ (reference sequence). CDR3: CASSTGQSPNEKLFF. CDR3 in DNA: TGTGCCAGCAGCACGGGACAGAGCCCTAATGAAAAACTGTTTTTT. Full variable domain (rest looked up from reference TRBV7-9 and TRBJ1-4): DTGVSQNPRHKITKRGQNVTFRCDPISEHNRLYWYRQTLGQGPEFLTYFQNEAQLEKSRLLSDRFSAERPKGSFSTLEIQRTEQGDSAMYLCASSTGQSPNEKLFFGSGTQLSVL.

This chain connects TRBV7-2 to TRBJ1-5; perhaps TRBD1 as D (5 bases). Per the germline V gene, CDR1 is SGHTA and CDR2 is FQGNSA. The CDR3 is made up of 15 amino acids. With 5 bases removed from V and 7 bases from J, the gap between germline ends came to 18 bases. This CDR3 is CASSPGGVGRQPQHF. CDR3 sequence (DNA): TGTGCCAGCAGCCCTGGGGGGGTGGGACGGCAGCCCCAGCATTTT.

The genes are TRBV13 and TRBJ2-3, with 14 bases lining up with TRBD2. With 5 bases clipped from V and 4 bases from J, the junction kept 5 bases outside the gene matches. Germline values: CDR1 PRHDT, CDR2 FYEKMQ (reference sequence). The CDR3 spans 16 residues. CDR3 residues: CASSPRLAGGPDTQYF. Here the CDR3 DNA reads TGTGCCAGCAGCCCCCGACTAGCGGGGGGGCCAGATACGCAGTATTTT.

The chain links TRBV5-4 to TRBJ2-5; 7 nucleotides align to TRBD2. Losses at the gene ends were 0 bases for V and 5 bases for J; bases not matched to a gene: 7. Germline V gene data show CDR1 as SGHNT and CDR2 as YYREEE (reference sequence). The CDR3 is 15 amino acids. The CDR3 DNA follows: TGTGCCAGCAGCTTGGGGCGGGGGAGTCGGGAGACCCAGTACTTC. It is translated as CASSLGRGSRETQYF.

J is TRBJ1-1 and V is TRBV19; 7 nucleotides match TRBD1. J gave up 0 bases and V 6 bases, and 7 bases lay outside the gene matches. CDR3 size: 15 residues. Per the germline V gene, CDR1 is LNHDA and CDR2 is SQIVND (reference sequence). The CDR3 spells CASRSPTGMNTEAFF. The CDR3, as DNA: TGTGCCAGTAGGTCCCCGACAGGGATGAACACTGAAGCTTTCTTT.

This rearrangement joins TRBV28 to TRBJ1-2; D is possibly TRBD1 (5 bases). Trimming removed 1 base from V and 3 bases from J, with 15 bases in between. Germline V gene data show CDR1 as MDHEN and CDR2 as SYDVKM. The CDR3 has 16 residues. CDR3 in amino acids: CASSLSPAGGDYGYTF. The DNA of the CDR3 is TGTGCCAGCAGTTTATCCCCAGCGGGGGGGGACTATGGCTACACCTTC.

This sequence joins TRBV10-3 and TRBJ2-2, with D uncertain. CDR3 length: 15 amino acids. V was clipped by 3 bases and J by 4 bases, with 12 bases between them. Looked up from germline, CDR1 is ENHRY and CDR2 is SYGVKD. In DNA, the CDR3 is TGTGCCATCAGTGATCCAGCTAGTAGCACCGGGGAGCTGTTTTTT. Protein: CAISDPASSTGELFF.

This chain joins TRBV7-9 and TRBJ1-2, with unresolved D. Trimming pared 5 bases from V and 3 bases from J, leaving 19 bases between. This CDR3 contains 16 residues. The germline V gene encodes CDR1 SEHNR and CDR2 FQNEAQ (reference sequence). In DNA form, the CDR3 reads TGTGCCAGCAGCCCGATAGGAGCAGTTCCTGACTATGGCTACACCTTC. This encodes CASSPIGAVPDYGYTF.